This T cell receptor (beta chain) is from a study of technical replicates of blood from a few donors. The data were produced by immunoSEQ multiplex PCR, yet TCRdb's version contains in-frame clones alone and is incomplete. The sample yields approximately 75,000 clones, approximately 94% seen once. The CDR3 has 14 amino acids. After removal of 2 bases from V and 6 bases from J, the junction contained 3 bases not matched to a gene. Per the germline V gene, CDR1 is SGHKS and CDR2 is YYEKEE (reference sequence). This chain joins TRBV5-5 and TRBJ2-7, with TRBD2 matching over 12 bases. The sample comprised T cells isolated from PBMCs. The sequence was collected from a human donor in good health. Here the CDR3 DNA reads TGTGCCAGCAGCTTACTAGCGGGAGGAAGCGAGCAGTACTTC. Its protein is CASSLLAGGSEQYF.